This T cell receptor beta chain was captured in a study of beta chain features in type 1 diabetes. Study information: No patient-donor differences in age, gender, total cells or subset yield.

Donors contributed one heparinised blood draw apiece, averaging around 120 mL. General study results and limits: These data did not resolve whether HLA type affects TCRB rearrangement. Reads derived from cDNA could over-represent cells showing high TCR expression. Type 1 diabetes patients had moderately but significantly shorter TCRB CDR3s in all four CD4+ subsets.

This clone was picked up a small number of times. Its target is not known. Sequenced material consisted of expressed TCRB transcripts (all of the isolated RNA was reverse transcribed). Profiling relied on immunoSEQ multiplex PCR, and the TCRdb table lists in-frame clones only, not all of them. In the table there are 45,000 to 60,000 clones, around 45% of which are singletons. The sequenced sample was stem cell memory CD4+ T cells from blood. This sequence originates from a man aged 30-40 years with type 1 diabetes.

CDR3 coding DNA: TGTGCCAGTAGCCGGGACATCCAATTGGTAGAGACCCAGTACTTC. Protein product: CASSRDIQLVETQYF. The chain combines TRBV19 with TRBJ2-5, with D tentatively TRBD1 (6 bases). The CDR3 sequence is 15 residues long. Trimming removed 6 bases at V and 4 bases at J, with 18 bases between. Germline loops: CDR1 LNHDA, CDR2 SQIVND (reference sequence).